This T cell receptor (beta chain) was sequenced in a study of identifying expanded T cells in peripheral blood (dated by TCRdb to 2018 to 2020). Describing the broader study: Separate aliquots of the same genomic DNA pool were sequenced to produce technical replicates, and four replicates were compared in pairs.

The immunoSEQ Assay, which uses bias-controlled multiplex PCR amplification of genomic DNA, was used to profile TCRbeta CDR3 regions. Concerning the study's data processing: To quantify the absolute abundance of each unique TCRbeta CDR3 region, the sequences were collapsed and filtered. Differential abundance was assessed using a binomial (Fisher-equivalent) model and a beta-binomial model in which time-dependent variance fitted from healthy donors was added. Any clone with fewer than 5 combined templates was excluded, and a clone was called differentially abundant if its Benjamini-Hochberg FDR was below 0.01. Using the form v = (b*log(k)+a)^2, the beta-binomial variance was modeled as a function of the total template count across the two samples. Not all clones reach the TCRdb copy of this immuneACCESS table, which keeps in-frame sequences only. Checked studies attribute under half of the gap to unresolved V genes and leave the rest unexplained. That table gives V, J and clone size, and the DNA gave D and trimming. The sample includes tens of thousands of clones, with about 85% observed a single time. Around 4% of the sample is held by the ten biggest clonotypes.

Turning to this clone: No antigen is known for it. No qualities accompany the bases; no much larger clone lies one base away.

General conclusions and limits of the study: The authors expected that biological variance in healthy repertoires might rise further over much longer intervals, such as months to years. The binomial model flagged about 1.3 differentially abundant clones between technical replicates, compared with about 16.4 over two weeks and 19 over about four weeks. Across all healthy-donor time intervals, the beta-binomial model significantly cut both the number of clones called differentially abundant and the false-positive rate. In all healthy donors, the variance in clone template counts between samples taken approximately 15 days apart rose significantly as total template count increased.

Measured from the cysteine to the phenylalanine, the CDR3 is 13 residues long. Only the CDR3 part of the read is kept: 39 bases, read in frame from the first base. The junction shows trimming of 8 bases on V and 3 bases on J, plus 11 bases between the germline ends. From the germline V gene, CDR1 is MNHNS and CDR2 is SASEGT. No immune events such as infections were documented for the healthy donors during the collection period. Blood repertoires from healthy donors were used as a training cohort for calibrating time-dependent variance in a beta-binomial model of differential abundance of T-cell clones. There were 10 healthy donors in the training cohort, of whom 3 were female and 7 were male. On average the donors were about 45 years old, and their ages spanned about 25 to 64 years. Whole blood, obtained from a commercial supplier, was collected from each healthy donor at three time points spaced about 2 weeks apart. For immunosequencing, genomic DNA was extracted from whole blood that had not been sorted.

The chain employs TRBV6-1 and TRBJ1-5; TRBD1 might be the D gene, on 6 matching bases. The clonotype originates from a person aged 18 to 75 in good health. The sequenced sample was blood. The CDR3 protein is CASGGQNNQPQHF. The DNA reads as follows: TGTGCCAGCGGTGGACAGAACAATCAGCCCCAGCATTTT.